The clone carrying this TCR beta chain was seen a single time. The CDR3 runs 13 residues. The germline V gene has CDR1 SGHTS and CDR2 YDEGEE. Losses at the gene ends were 4 bases for V and 3 bases for J; bases not matched to a gene: 3. Clones were sequenced by immunoSEQ multiplex PCR, and TCRdb holds only the in-frame ones, with some missing. The table lists tens of thousands of clones, around 93% of them singletons. These data originate in a study of T cell changes during pregnancy in multiple sclerosis. The sample was CD4+ T cells from peripheral blood mononuclear cells, taken in the second trimester of pregnancy. The chain links TRBV5-8 to TRBJ2-7; 8 bases match TRBD1. This receptor was obtained from a female donor with multiple sclerosis, enrolled in a pregnancy study. The CDR3 loop reads CASSVDRDYEQYF. The DNA for the CDR3 is TGTGCCAGCAGCGTGGACAGGGACTACGAGCAGTACTTC.